Listed below are T cell receptor beta chains from one sample, sequenced in a study of T cell responses to AZD1222 COVID-19 vaccine. The protocol was immunoSEQ multiplex PCR, while the TCRdb copy is restricted to in-frame clones and leaves out a portion. The sample contains around 130,000 clones, around 90% of which appear only once. The starting material was peripheral blood, obtained 28 days after the second dose of the MenACWY control vaccine. The receptors derive from an adult who received the MenACWY meningococcal vaccine as a control. CDR3s include the opening cysteine and the closing phenylalanine or tryptophan.

V gene	J gene	CDR3 protein
TRBV19	TRBJ2-1	CASSLLGGSSNEQFF
TRBV7-9	TRBJ2-1	CASSPIAGVVNEQFF
TRBV2	TRBJ2-3	CASSVGGPPSTDTQYF
TRBV7-2	TRBJ2-3	CASSLVEGLDTQYF
TRBV27	TRBJ2-1	CASSNRNTGVYEQFF
TRBV11-2	TRBJ1-2	CASSQGVNYGYTF
TRBV6-1	TRBJ1-6	CASSRTGGRDSPLHF
TRBV7-9	TRBJ2-1	CASSLAKEPWGEQFF
TRBV7-2	TRBJ2-3	CASSPRGTARGTQYF
TRBV18	TRBJ2-3	CASSPQEGTEDTQYF
TRBV28	TRBJ1-2	CASSPLDRTTNYGYTF
TRBV19	TRBJ2-1	CASSIDEGYNEQFF
TRBV25-1	TRBJ1-1	CASSALGTEAFF
TRBV7-9	TRBJ1-5	CASSFGHGITQPQHF
TRBV28	TRBJ1-5	CASSFWAGNQPQHF
TRBV3-1/TRBV3-2	TRBJ1-1	CASSPRTGDTEAFF
TRBV4-2	TRBJ2-7	CASSPGGQGGGYGQYF
TRBV28	TRBJ1-1	CASSLGSPSQAFF
TRBV2	TRBJ2-5	CARGEETQYF
TRBV7-3	TRBJ2-3	CASSVRQGPQYF
TRBV19	TRBJ1-1	CASSITGTGLAEAFF
TRBV6-5	TRBJ1-2	CASSYSAYNYGYTF